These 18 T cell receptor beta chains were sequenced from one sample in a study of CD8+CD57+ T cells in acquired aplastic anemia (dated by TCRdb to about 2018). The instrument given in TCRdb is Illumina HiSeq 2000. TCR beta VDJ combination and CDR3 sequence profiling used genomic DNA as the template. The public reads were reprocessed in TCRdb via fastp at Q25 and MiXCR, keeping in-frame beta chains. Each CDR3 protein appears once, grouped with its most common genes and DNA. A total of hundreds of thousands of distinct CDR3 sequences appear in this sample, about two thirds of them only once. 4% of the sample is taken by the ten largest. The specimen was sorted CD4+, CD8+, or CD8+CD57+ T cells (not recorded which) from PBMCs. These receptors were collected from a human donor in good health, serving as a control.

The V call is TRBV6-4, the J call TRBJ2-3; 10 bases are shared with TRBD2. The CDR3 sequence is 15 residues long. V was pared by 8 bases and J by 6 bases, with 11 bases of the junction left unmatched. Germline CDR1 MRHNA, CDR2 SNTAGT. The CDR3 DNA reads TGTGCCAGCGAAGCCCTAGCGGGAGCGGGTGATACGCAGTATTTT. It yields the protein CASEALAGAGDTQYF.

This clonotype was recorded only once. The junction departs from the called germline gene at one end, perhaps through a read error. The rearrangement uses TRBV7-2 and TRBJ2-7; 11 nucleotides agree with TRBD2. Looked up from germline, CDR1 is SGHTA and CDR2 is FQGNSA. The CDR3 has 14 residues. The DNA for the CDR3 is TGTGCCAGTAGCGACCGTATAGCGGGGGGGCGGGAAAAATTC. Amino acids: CASSDRIAGGREKF.

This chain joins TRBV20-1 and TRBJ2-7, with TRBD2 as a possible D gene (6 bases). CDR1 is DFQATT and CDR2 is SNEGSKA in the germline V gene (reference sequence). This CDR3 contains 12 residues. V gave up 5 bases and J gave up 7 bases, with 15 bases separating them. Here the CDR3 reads CSACDGTVEQYF. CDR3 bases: TGCAGTGCTTGCGATGGGACTGTAGAGCAGTACTTC.

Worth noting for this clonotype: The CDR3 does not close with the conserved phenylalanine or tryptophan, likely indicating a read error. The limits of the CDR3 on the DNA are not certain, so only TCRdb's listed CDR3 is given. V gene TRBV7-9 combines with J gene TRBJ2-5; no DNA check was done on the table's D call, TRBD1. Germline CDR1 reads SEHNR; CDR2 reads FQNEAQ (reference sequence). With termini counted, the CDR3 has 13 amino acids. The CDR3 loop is CASCRDNYSYEQY.

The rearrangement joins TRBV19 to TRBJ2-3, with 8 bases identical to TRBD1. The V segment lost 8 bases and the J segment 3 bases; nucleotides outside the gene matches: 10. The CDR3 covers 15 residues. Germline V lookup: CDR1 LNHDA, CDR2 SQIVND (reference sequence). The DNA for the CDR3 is TGTGCCAGTCGCTGGTCGACAGGGGATACAGATACGCAGTATTTT. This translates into CASRWSTGDTDTQYF.

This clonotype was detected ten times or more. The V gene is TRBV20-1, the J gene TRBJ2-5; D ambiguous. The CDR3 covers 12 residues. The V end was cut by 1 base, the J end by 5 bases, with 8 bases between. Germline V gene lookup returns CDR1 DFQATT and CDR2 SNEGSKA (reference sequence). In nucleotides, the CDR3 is TGCAGTGCTAGAGTAAGCACGGAGACCCAGTACTTC. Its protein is CSARVSTETQYF.

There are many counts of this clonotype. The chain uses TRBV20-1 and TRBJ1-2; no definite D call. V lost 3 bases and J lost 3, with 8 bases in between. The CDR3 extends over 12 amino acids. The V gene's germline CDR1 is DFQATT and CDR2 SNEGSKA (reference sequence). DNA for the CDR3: TGCAGTGCTAGTACGGACTACTATGGCTACACCTTC. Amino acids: CSASTDYYGYTF.

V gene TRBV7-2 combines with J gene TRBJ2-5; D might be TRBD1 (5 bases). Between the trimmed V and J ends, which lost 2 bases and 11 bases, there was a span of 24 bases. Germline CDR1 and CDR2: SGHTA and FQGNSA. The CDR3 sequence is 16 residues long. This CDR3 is CASSLQAGFTDTQQYF. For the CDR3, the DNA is TGTGCCAGCAGCTTACAAGCAGGGTTCACAGATACGCAGCAGTACTTC.

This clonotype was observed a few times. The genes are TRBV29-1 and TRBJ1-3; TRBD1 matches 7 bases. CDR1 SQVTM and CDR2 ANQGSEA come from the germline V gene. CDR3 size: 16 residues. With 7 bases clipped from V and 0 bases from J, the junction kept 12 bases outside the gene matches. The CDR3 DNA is TGCAGCGCTACGACAGGGAGGCTGTGCTCTGGAAACACCATATATTTT. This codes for CSATTGRLCSGNTIYF.

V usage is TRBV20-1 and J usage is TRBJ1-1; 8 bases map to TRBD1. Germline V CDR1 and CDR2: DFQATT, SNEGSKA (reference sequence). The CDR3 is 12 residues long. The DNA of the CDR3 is TGCAGCGTCAGGACAGGGAGCCCTGAAGCTTTCTTT. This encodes CSVRTGSPEAFF.

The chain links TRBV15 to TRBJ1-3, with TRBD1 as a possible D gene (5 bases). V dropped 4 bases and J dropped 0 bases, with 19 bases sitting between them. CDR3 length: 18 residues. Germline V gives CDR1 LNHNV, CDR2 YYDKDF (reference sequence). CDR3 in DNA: TGTGCCACCAGCACGGGAAGCGGAGGGGCATCCTCTGGAAACACCATATATTTT. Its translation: CATSTGSGGASSGNTIYF.

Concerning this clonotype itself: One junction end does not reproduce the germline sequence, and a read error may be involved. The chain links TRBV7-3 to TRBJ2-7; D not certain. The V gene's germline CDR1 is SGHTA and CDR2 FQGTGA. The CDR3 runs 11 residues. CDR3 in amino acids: CASSLSYEEYF. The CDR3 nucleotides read TGTGCCAGCAGTTTATCCTACGAGGAGTACTTC.

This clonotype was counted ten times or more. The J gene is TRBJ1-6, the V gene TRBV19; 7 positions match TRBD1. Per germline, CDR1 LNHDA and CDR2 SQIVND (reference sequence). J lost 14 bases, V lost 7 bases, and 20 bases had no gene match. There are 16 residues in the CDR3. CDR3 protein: CASTKDTTGWGIALHF. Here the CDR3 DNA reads TGTGCCAGTACCAAAGACACGACAGGGTGGGGGATCGCCCTCCACTTT.

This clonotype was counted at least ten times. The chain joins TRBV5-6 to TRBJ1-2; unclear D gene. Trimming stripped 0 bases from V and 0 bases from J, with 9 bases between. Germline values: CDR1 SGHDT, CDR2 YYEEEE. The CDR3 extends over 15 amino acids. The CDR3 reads CASSLGRRANYGYTF. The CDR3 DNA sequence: TGTGCCAGCAGCTTGGGGAGGCGAGCTAACTATGGCTACACCTTC.

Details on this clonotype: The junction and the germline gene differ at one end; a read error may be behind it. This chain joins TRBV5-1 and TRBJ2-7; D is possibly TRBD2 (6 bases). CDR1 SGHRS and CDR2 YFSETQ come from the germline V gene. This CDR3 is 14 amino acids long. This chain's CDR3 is CASSFARRGTERYF. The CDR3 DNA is TGTGCCAGCAGCTTCGCCAGACGCGGGACCGAGCGGTACTTC. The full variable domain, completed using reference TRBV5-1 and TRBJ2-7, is KAGVTQTPRYLIKTRGQQVTLSCSPISGHRSVSWYQQTPGQGLQFLFEYFSETQRNKGNFPGRFSGRQFSNSRSEMNVSTLELGDSALYLCASSFARRGTERYFGPGTRLTVT.

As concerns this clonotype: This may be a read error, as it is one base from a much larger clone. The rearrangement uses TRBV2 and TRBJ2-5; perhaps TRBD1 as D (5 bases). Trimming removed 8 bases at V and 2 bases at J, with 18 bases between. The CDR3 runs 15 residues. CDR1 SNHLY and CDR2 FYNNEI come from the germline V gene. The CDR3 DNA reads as TGTGCCAGCCCTAGAAGGGCGCAGGGTCAAGAGACCCAGTACTTC. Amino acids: CASPRRAQGQETQYF.

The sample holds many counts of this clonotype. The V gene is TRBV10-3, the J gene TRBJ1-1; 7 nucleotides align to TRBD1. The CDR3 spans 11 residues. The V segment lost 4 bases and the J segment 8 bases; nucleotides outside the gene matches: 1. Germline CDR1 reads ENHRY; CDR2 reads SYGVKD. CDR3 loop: CAISGQGEAFF. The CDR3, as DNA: TGTGCCATCAGTGGACAGGGCGAAGCTTTCTTT.

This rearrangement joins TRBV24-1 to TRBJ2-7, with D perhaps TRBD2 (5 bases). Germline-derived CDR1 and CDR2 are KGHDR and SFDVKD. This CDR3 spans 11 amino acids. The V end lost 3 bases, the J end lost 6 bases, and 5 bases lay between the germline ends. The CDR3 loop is CATSDGSEQYF. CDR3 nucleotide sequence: TGTGCCACCAGTGATGGGAGCGAGCAGTACTTC.